This entry lists 17 T cell receptor beta chains sequenced from one sample in a study of blood T cell repertoires in COVID-19 (dated by TCRdb to 2020 to 2022). Libraries came from the immunoSEQ multiplex PCR assay. TCRdb re-hosts the immuneACCESS table, in-frame sequences only. Its copies lack some clones; in the studies checked, an unresolved V gene accounts for under half of them, and the cause for the rest is not known. The sample yields 150,000 to 200,000 clones; approximately 90% were counted once. The biggest ten clones account for just under 25% of the sample. Sequenced material: PBMCs or T cells enriched from blood (not recorded which). The receptor set was obtained from a woman aged 40 to 55 in a cohort exposed to, infected with or recovered from COVID-19 (not recorded which).

This clone was seen only once. The chain recombines TRBV4-3 with TRBJ1-1; D gene ambiguous. Germline CDR1 is LGHNA and CDR2 is YSLEER. With 1 base removed from V and 3 bases from J, the gap between germline ends came to 15 bases. The length of the CDR3 is 16 residues. The DNA of the CDR3 is TGCGCCAGCAGCCAAGCCCGGTCCAGGTGGGACACTGAAGCTTTCTTT. It codes for CASSQARSRWDTEAFF.

The rearrangement links TRBV5-1 to TRBJ2-3; the match to TRBD2 covers 9 bases. V shed 0 bases and J 4 bases; nucleotides not matched to a gene: 9. The CDR3 spans 17 residues. Germline CDR1 is SGHRS and CDR2 is YFSETQ. DNA for the CDR3: TGCGCCAGCAGCTTGGCCCTCGCGGGGGGGCTCCCAGATACGCAGTATTTT. Its protein is CASSLALAGGLPDTQYF.

The chain recombines TRBV4-3 with TRBJ2-7; TRBD2 matches 12 bases. The germline gives CDR1 LGHNA, CDR2 YSLEER. This CDR3 has 18 residues. Germline trimming cut 1 base from V and 2 bases from J; bases unmatched to any gene: 9. The CDR3 protein is CASSQGTSGTGSPYEQYF. The CDR3 nucleotides are TGCGCCAGCAGCCAAGGGACTAGCGGGACGGGTTCCCCCTACGAGCAGTACTTC.

Only one count was recorded for this clone. The rearrangement uses TRBV7-8 and TRBJ1-3, with D hard to call. V shed 5 bases and J shed 0 bases, with 11 bases lying between them. The CDR3 is made up of 15 amino acids. Germline V lookup: CDR1 SGHVS, CDR2 FQNEAQ. CDR3 region: CASSTAVLSGNTIYF. CDR3 DNA sequence: TGTGCCAGCAGCACTGCGGTTCTCTCTGGAAACACCATATATTTT.

This chain uses TRBV9 with TRBJ1-1, with D unclear. Trimming took off 0 bases at V and 5 bases at J, with 11 bases between the two ends. This CDR3 contains 14 residues. The germline CDR1 and CDR2 sequences are SGDLS and YYNGEE. The CDR3 DNA follows: TGTGCCAGCAGCGTAGGATCCGGAGGGACTGAAGCTTTCTTT. Amino acid sequence: CASSVGSGGTEAFF.

The V and J genes are TRBV24-1 and TRBJ1-1, with D uncertain. Germline loops: CDR1 KGHDR, CDR2 SFDVKD. CDR3 length: 14 residues. Trimming took off 5 bases at V and 0 bases at J, with 9 bases between the two ends. The CDR3: CATSGSNMNTEAFF. CDR3 coding DNA: TGTGCCACCAGTGGCAGTAACATGAACACTGAAGCTTTCTTT.

The V gene is TRBV7-2, the J gene TRBJ2-1; weak D call: TRBD2 (5 bases). This CDR3 contains 15 residues. The V gene's germline CDR1 is SGHTA and CDR2 FQGNSA. Trimming left V 3 bases short and J 1 base short, with 10 bases between. The CDR3 loop reads CASSFKRLSYNEQFF. The CDR3 DNA reads TGTGCCAGCAGCTTTAAGCGGCTATCCTACAATGAGCAGTTCTTC.

This chain joins TRBV24-1 and TRBJ2-3; 10 nucleotides line up with TRBD2. J lost 3 bases, V lost 3 bases, and 2 bases had no gene match. The CDR3 spans 15 residues. Germline lookup yields CDR1 KGHDR and CDR2 SFDVKD. CDR3 residues: CATSDTSGITDTQYF. CDR3 bases: TGTGCCACCAGTGATACTAGCGGGATTACAGATACGCAGTATTTT.

This clone has just one count. V and J are TRBV2 and TRBJ2-7, with 9 positions matching TRBD1. With 6 bases clipped from V and 3 bases from J, the junction kept 9 bases outside the gene matches. The germline V gene has CDR1 SNHLY and CDR2 FYNNEI. The CDR3 covers 15 residues. The CDR3 reads CASSPGGDRVYEQYF. CDR3 sequence (DNA): TGTGCCAGCAGCCCGGGTGGGGACAGGGTCTACGAGCAGTACTTC.

V and J are TRBV28 and TRBJ1-1, with D unresolved. This CDR3 region has 14 residues. Trimming took 4 bases from V and 6 from J, leaving 15 bases between them. Germline CDR1 reads MDHEN; CDR2 reads SYDVKM. The CDR3 sequence: CASSSFRGIPEAFF. CDR3 DNA sequence: TGTGCCAGCAGTTCATTTCGGGGAATCCCTGAAGCTTTCTTT. Looking up the rest from reference TRBV28 and TRBJ1-1 gives the full variable domain: DVKVTQSSRYLVKRTGEKVFLECVQDMDHENMFWYRQDPGLGLRLIYFSYDVKMKEKGDIPEGYSVSREKKERFSLILESASTNQTSMYLCASSSFRGIPEAFFGQGTRLTVV.

The sample holds one count of this clone. The chain is built from TRBV9 and TRBJ2-1; perhaps TRBD1 as D (6 bases). Trimming stripped 2 bases from V and 9 bases from J, with 18 bases between. CDR1 SGDLS and CDR2 YYNGEE come from the germline V gene. This CDR3 comprises 15 residues. Here the CDR3 DNA reads TGTGCCAGCAGCGTCGCAGGGACACCGTGGAGTGAGCAGTTCTTC. Translated, it gives CASSVAGTPWSEQFF.

This clone was recorded only once. V gene TRBV7-9 combines with J gene TRBJ2-1, with TRBD2 as a possible D gene (5 bases). The CDR3 spans 16 residues. Germline V gives CDR1 SEHNR, CDR2 FQNEAQ (reference sequence). The ends were cut back, 5 bases at V and 2 bases at J, with 16 bases in the middle. This CDR3 reads CASSPLSGGAYNEQFF. Written as DNA, the CDR3 is TGTGCCAGCAGCCCGCTATCTGGAGGTGCCTACAATGAGCAGTTCTTC.

The V and J genes are TRBV19 and TRBJ2-1; TRBD2 agrees at 10 bases. The CDR3 extends over 19 amino acids. The germline V gene has CDR1 LNHDA and CDR2 SQIVND (reference sequence). V shed 4 bases and J 0 bases; nucleotides not matched to a gene: 12. CDR3 region: CASSSTKAGGPLSYNEQFF. The CDR3 coding sequence is TGTGCCAGTAGTAGCACCAAAGCGGGAGGGCCTCTCTCCTACAATGAGCAGTTCTTC.

The J gene is TRBJ2-7, the V gene TRBV10-3; 7 bases fit TRBD1. Per the germline V gene, CDR1 is ENHRY and CDR2 is SYGVKD. V gave up 3 bases and J gave up 6 bases; unmatched junction bases: 2. The CDR3 is made up of 12 amino acids. CDR3 sequence (DNA): TGTGCCATCAGTGAAAACAGGGGCGAGCAGTACTTC. This codes for CAISENRGEQYF.

The chain is built from TRBV2 and TRBJ1-2; D possibly corresponds to TRBD1 (5 bases). V was pared by 7 bases and J by 5 bases, with 20 bases between. The germline V gene encodes CDR1 SNHLY and CDR2 FYNNEI. The CDR3 spans 15 residues. CDR3 DNA: TGTGCCAGCATCCCAGGGATGAGGGGAGGGTATGGCTACACCTTC. Its protein product is CASIPGMRGGYGYTF.

J is TRBJ1-1 and V is TRBV6-5, with TRBD1 matching over 11 bases. Looked up from germline, CDR1 is MNHEY and CDR2 is SVGAGI. This CDR3 comprises 14 residues. V was pared by 5 bases and J by 10 bases, with 9 bases of the junction left unmatched. For the CDR3, the DNA is TGTGCCAGCAGTACCACGGACAGGGGGCGTCTAGCTTTCTTT. It codes for CASSTTDRGRLAFF.

The chain couples TRBV7-6 to TRBJ2-1; D gene unclear. V lost 8 bases to trimming and J lost 1 base, with 6 bases between them. Germline CDR1 is SGHVS and CDR2 is FNYEAQ. This CDR3 is built from 12 residues. CDR3 bases: TGTGCCAGCCAAACTTCCTACAATGAGCAGTTCTTC. Encoded protein: CASQTSYNEQFF.